These T cell receptor beta chains were read from a single sample in a study of beta chain features in type 1 diabetes. Profiling relied on immunoSEQ multiplex PCR, and the TCRdb table lists in-frame clones only, not all of them. This table has approximately 340,000 clones, about 15% appearing once. The specimen was naive CD4+ T cells from blood. The origin of the receptors is a woman aged 18-29 years in good health. CDR3s include the opening cysteine and the closing phenylalanine or tryptophan. Fields, in order: V gene, clone size, D gene, J gene, CDR3 DNA, CDR3 protein. D genes are given only for firm matches. Only part of the rows carry a size: once, few, many, or a class if the clone is expanded.

TRBV7-9	NA	NA	TRBJ2-3	TGTGCCAGCAGCTTAGGGCAGTCTAGCACAGATACGCAGTATTTT	CASSLGQSSTDTQYF
TRBV28	NA	NA	TRBJ1-5	TGTGCCAGCAGTCCCGACATTCAGCCCCAGCATTTT	CASSPDIQPQHF
TRBV4-1	few	TRBD2	TRBJ2-3	TGCGCCAGCAGCCAAGGAGTAGCGGGAGGGACAGATACGCAGTATTTT	CASSQGVAGGTDTQYF
TRBV28	NA	NA	TRBJ2-7	TGTGCCAGCAGTGGAGAAGGACAGTTCTCCTACGAGCAGTACTTC	CASSGEGQFSYEQYF
TRBV9	NA	TRBD2	TRBJ2-2	TGTGCCAGCAGGCCGGGACTAGAGACCGGGGAGCTGTTTTTT	CASRPGLETGELFF
TRBV4-2	NA	TRBD2	TRBJ2-7	TGTGCCAGCAGCCAGACTAGCGGCGCCTACGAGCAGTACTTC	CASSQTSGAYEQYF
TRBV7-2	NA	NA	TRBJ2-1	TGTGCCAGCAGCTACACAGTCCGGATCTACAATGAGCAGTTCTTC	CASSYTVRIYNEQFF
TRBV5-1	NA	TRBD1	TRBJ2-1	TGCGCCAGCAGCAGAGGGACAGGGGGCGGTTACAATGAGCAGTTCTTC	CASSRGTGGGYNEQFF
TRBV9	NA	TRBD1	TRBJ2-7	TGTGCCAGCAGCGTCGACAGGGGGCCCTACGAGCAGTACTTC	CASSVDRGPYEQYF
TRBV5-4	NA	TRBD1	TRBJ1-4	TGTGCCAGCAGCCGCCAGGGGGCACGGACTAATGAAAAACTGTTTTTT	CASSRQGARTNEKLFF
TRBV7-2	NA	NA	TRBJ2-2	TGTGCCAGCAGCCCCTCCTATGGCGGGGAGCTGTTTTTT	CASSPSYGGELFF
TRBV7-2	few	NA	TRBJ2-1	TGTGCCAGCAGCTTATATGTGGCAAAGCAGTTCTTC	CASSLYVAKQFF
TRBV6-5	few	TRBD2	TRBJ2-1	TGTGCCAGCAGTTACTCGGGCGGGAGAGTCTACAATGAGCAGTTCTTC	CASSYSGGRVYNEQFF
TRBV18	NA	TRBD1	TRBJ1-4	TGTGCCAGCTCACCCGGGACAGGGCCAGAAAAACTGTTTTTT	CASSPGTGPEKLFF
TRBV6-1	NA	NA	TRBJ2-3	TGTGCCAGCGGACTGGACTTCGTTCGCACAGATACGCAGTATTTT	CASGLDFVRTDTQYF
TRBV2	few	TRBD2	TRBJ2-3	TGTGCCAGCAGTGAATGGGGACTAGCGTTGACAGATACGCAGTATTTT	CASSEWGLALTDTQYF
TRBV7-9	NA	TRBD2	TRBJ2-4	TGTGCCAGCAGCTTATGGCCCCCAGGGACTAGCGGGAGACGTGACATTCAGTACTTC	CASSLWPPGTSGRRDIQYF
TRBV7-9	NA	TRBD2	TRBJ2-1	TGTGCCAGCAGCCCGAGGACTAGCGGGACGAACCGCTCCTACAATGAGCAGTTCTTC	CASSPRTSGTNRSYNEQFF
TRBV29-1	few	TRBD1	TRBJ2-2	TGCAGCGGGGACAGTAACACCGGGGAGCTGTTTTTT	CSGDSNTGELFF
TRBV7-3	NA	TRBD1	TRBJ2-1	TGTGCCAGCAGCCCGGACAGGTTTGAGCAGTTCTTC	CASSPDRFEQFF
TRBV29-1	few	NA	TRBJ2-7	TGCAGCGTTGAAGATTTGAGCTACGAGCAGTACTTC	CSVEDLSYEQYF
TRBV18	few	TRBD1	TRBJ2-3	TGTGCCAGCTCATCAAACCAGAAAACAGGGGCTACGCAGTATTTT	CASSSNQKTGATQYF
TRBV5-8	NA	NA	TRBJ1-5	TGTGCCACCCCATCGGGGGGCAATCAGCCCCAGCATTTT	CATPSGGNQPQHF
TRBV6-1	NA	TRBD2	TRBJ2-3	TGTGCCAGCAGCGGACTAGCGGGAGGCTCAGATACGCAGTATTTT	CASSGLAGGSDTQYF
TRBV28	few	NA	TRBJ1-1	TGTGCCACCTCGGTCGCCACTGAAGCTTTCTTT	CATSVATEAFF
TRBV5-4	NA	NA	TRBJ2-5	TGTGCCAGCAGAGTGGGACTTGAAGAGACCCAGTACTTC	CASRVGLEETQYF
TRBV14	few	TRBD1	TRBJ1-1	TGTGCCAGCAGCCCCGGACAGGGTTTTATGAACACTGAAGCTTTCTTT	CASSPGQGFMNTEAFF
TRBV7-9	once	NA	TRBJ1-4	TGTGCCAGCAGCTTCTTCGCGGGGAAGATTGAAAAACTGTTTTTT	CASSFFAGKIEKLFF
TRBV28	few	TRBD1	TRBJ2-7	TGTGCCAGCAGTTCCCCCGCCTCGACAGGGAACGAGCAGTACTTC	CASSSPASTGNEQYF
TRBV30	NA	NA	TRBJ2-7	TGTGCCTGGAGTGTCCTTCGATCTAGAAGGCGCTACGAGCAGTACTTC	CAWSVLRSRRRYEQYF
TRBV30	few	NA	TRBJ2-7	TGTGCCTGGAGAGGGCGCGGGGTTTCCTACGAGCAGTACTTC	CAWRGRGVSYEQYF
TRBV11-2	NA	TRBD2	TRBJ2-2	TGTGCCAGCAGCTTAGATCTTAGACTAGCGGGAGGGACCGGGGAGCTGTTTTTT	CASSLDLRLAGGTGELFF
TRBV6-1	NA	NA	TRBJ2-5	TGTGCCAGCAGTATGCAGACAGGCGGACAAGAGACCCAGTACTTC	CASSMQTGGQETQYF
TRBV9	few	NA	TRBJ2-2	TGTGCCAGCAGCCGGGACTTCCTTACGAACACCGGGGAGCTGTTTTTT	CASSRDFLTNTGELFF
TRBV7-2	few	NA	TRBJ1-1	TGTGCCAGCAGCTTATATCGGGGTGTAGGCACTGAAGCTTTCTTT	CASSLYRGVGTEAFF
TRBV4-3	few	TRBD2	TRBJ2-7	TGCGCCAGCAGCCACGTAGCGGGAGGGATCTACGAGCAGTACTTC	CASSHVAGGIYEQYF
TRBV18	few	NA	TRBJ1-5	TGTGCCAGCTCAGCAGGCAACAATCAGCCCCAGCATTTT	CASSAGNNQPQHF
TRBV7-2	NA	TRBD2	TRBJ2-1	TGTGCCAGCAGCTTAGGGAGACTAGCGGGTGAGCAGTTCTTC	CASSLGRLAGEQFF
TRBV19	few	NA	TRBJ2-1	TGTGCCAGTAGTAGGCCCTCGGGCGGGGTCTACAATGAGCAGTTCTTC	CASSRPSGGVYNEQFF
TRBV28	few	TRBD1	TRBJ2-7	TGTGCCAGCAGTTTAACGTCGACAGGGCGCTACGAGCAGTACTTC	CASSLTSTGRYEQYF